These 28 T cell receptor beta chains were all obtained from the same sample, sequenced in a study of shared clonotypes between healthy human individuals. Produced via immunoSEQ multiplex PCR; TCRdb's table is partial and in-frame only. The profile shows fewer than 2.5 million clones, 93% of them singletons. The sequencing sample was made of naive CD4+ T cells from PBMCs. Subset meaning: CD45RA+ positively selected. Every receptor here comes from a man between 18 and 29 years old in good health. Some clones in this sample may be carry-over from other donors' samples.

V and J are TRBV29-1 and TRBJ1-1; TRBD1 aligns across 12 bases. V shed 6 bases, J shed 1 base, and the junction held 6 bases outside the gene matches. Germline assignment: CDR1 SQVTM and CDR2 ANQGSEA. The CDR3 is 15 amino acids. The chain's CDR3 is CSVGDRGRTNTEAFF. The CDR3 nucleotides read TGCAGCGTCGGGGACAGGGGGCGCACGAACACTGAAGCTTTCTTT.

The chain has TRBV5-4 and TRBJ2-5; 7 positions match TRBD1. From germline, CDR1 is SGHNT and CDR2 YYREEE (reference sequence). There are 14 residues in the CDR3. J gave up 1 base and V 4 bases, and 4 bases lay outside the gene matches. The CDR3 is CASSEDRAQETQYF. In DNA, the CDR3 is TGTGCCAGCAGCGAAGACAGGGCCCAAGAGACCCAGTACTTC.

The table lists this clone with a few counts. The V call is TRBV30, the J call TRBJ1-5; TRBD1 aligns across 7 bases. CDR3 size: 14 residues. Unmatched junction bases numbered 8, after V lost 4 bases and J lost 5 bases. The germline V gene has CDR1 GTSNPN and CDR2 SVGIG (reference sequence). In DNA, the CDR3 is TGTGCCTGGAACCGACAGGGTCGGTATCAGCCCCAGCATTTT. Protein sequence: CAWNRQGRYQPQHF.

V usage is TRBV2 and J usage is TRBJ2-3; possible D gene TRBD1, 5 bases. V gave up 5 bases and J gave up 0 bases, with 21 bases separating them. There are 18 residues in the CDR3. CDR1 is SNHLY, CDR2 FYNNEI, per germline. The CDR3 DNA follows: TGTGCCAGCAGTCCCCCGGACACGGTCCCTTCTAGCACAGATACGCAGTATTTT. Its protein product is CASSPPDTVPSSTDTQYF.

The V gene is TRBV15, the J gene TRBJ2-3; D perhaps matches TRBD1 (7 bases). Germline V gene lookup returns CDR1 LNHNV and CDR2 YYDKDF (reference sequence). V gave up 6 bases and J gave up 0 bases, with 10 bases separating them. The CDR3 runs 14 residues. The CDR3 DNA reads TGTGCCACCAGGGGGGGACAGAGCACAGATACGCAGTATTTT. Translated, it gives CATRGGQSTDTQYF.

V is TRBV6-6 and J is TRBJ1-2; no definite D call. Germline V gene sequence: CDR1 MNHNY, CDR2 SVGAGI (reference sequence). Trimming stripped 6 bases from V and 4 bases from J, with 9 bases between. CDR3 size: 12 residues. This CDR3 reads CASSGGFYGYTF. The DNA for the CDR3 is TGTGCCAGCAGCGGAGGGTTCTATGGCTACACCTTC.

V gene TRBV6-5 combines with J gene TRBJ1-1; no reliable D call. V was clipped by 2 bases and J by 6 bases, with 7 bases between them. Per germline, CDR1 MNHEY and CDR2 SVGAGI. CDR3 size: 12 residues. The CDR3 region is CASSYRRAEAFF. CDR3 sequence (DNA): TGTGCCAGCAGTTACCGGAGGGCTGAAGCTTTCTTT.

Turning to this clone: The identical CDR3 is also encoded by other nucleotide sequences in the sample. J is TRBJ2-7 and V is TRBV18, with D maybe TRBD1 (6 bases). The CDR3 consists of 13 residues. Trimming took 6 bases from V and 4 from J, leaving 13 bases between them. Germline V gives CDR1 KGHSH, CDR2 LQKENI. The CDR3 DNA reads TGTGCCAGCTCGCCTTCACAGGGTTACGAGCAGTACTTC. As protein: CASSPSQGYEQYF.

V gene TRBV28 combines with J gene TRBJ1-3; no clear D gene. In germline, CDR1 is MDHEN, CDR2 SYDVKM. This CDR3 spans 16 amino acids. With 7 bases removed from V and 4 bases from J, the gap between germline ends came to 20 bases. The CDR3 spells CASIKAPRDVGNTIYF. As DNA, the CDR3 is TGTGCCAGCATCAAGGCCCCACGGGATGTAGGAAACACCATATATTTT.

The chain links TRBV2 to TRBJ1-2; TRBD1 matches at 10 bases. Trimming took 8 bases from V and 8 from J; bases not matched to a gene: 11. Germline V gene sequence: CDR1 SNHLY, CDR2 FYNNEI. This CDR3 spans 14 amino acids. In nucleotides, the CDR3 is TGTGCCAGCTTTCGACCGGGACAGGGGTTGGGCTACACCTTC. This translates into CASFRPGQGLGYTF.

The chain employs TRBV5-5 and TRBJ2-6; the D is unclear. The CDR3 consists of 16 residues. The V and J ends lost 4 bases and 2 bases respectively, with 13 bases between them. The V gene's germline CDR1 is SGHKS and CDR2 YYEKEE (reference sequence). Here the CDR3 reads CASSTTYGAGANVLTF. Written as DNA, the CDR3 is TGTGCCAGCAGCACCACGTATGGGGCTGGGGCCAACGTCCTGACTTTC.

J is TRBJ2-7 and V is TRBV7-3; 7 bases align to TRBD1. Per the germline V gene, CDR1 is SGHTA and CDR2 is FQGTGA. CDR3 length: 15 amino acids. The V and J ends lost 0 bases and 0 bases, in that order; junction bases with no gene match: 2. The CDR3 loop reads CASSLTGTDSYEQYF. The CDR3 DNA reads TGTGCCAGCAGCTTAACCGGGACAGACTCCTACGAGCAGTACTTC.

The V call is TRBV7-9, the J call TRBJ2-7; D is uncertain. CDR3 length: 15 amino acids. The germline V gene has CDR1 SEHNR and CDR2 FQNEAQ (reference sequence). The V end lost 7 bases, the J end lost 0 bases, and 16 bases lay between the germline ends. The CDR3 reads CASTPGPESSYEQYF. The DNA for the CDR3 is TGTGCCAGCACCCCAGGCCCAGAGAGCTCCTACGAGCAGTACTTC.

On this clone itself: The sample carries other DNA sequences with the same CDR3. The chain recombines TRBV5-1 with TRBJ2-1; TRBD2 matches at 11 bases. This CDR3 has 15 residues. After removal of 3 bases from V and 6 bases from J, the junction contained 5 bases not matched to a gene. Germline lookup yields CDR1 SGHRS and CDR2 YFSETQ. CDR3: CASSSLAGGGNEQFF. CDR3 nucleotide sequence: TGCGCCAGCAGCTCGCTAGCGGGAGGTGGCAATGAGCAGTTCTTC. The full variable domain, in which reference TRBV5-1 and TRBJ2-1 provide the parts outside the CDR3, is KAGVTQTPRYLIKTRGQQVTLSCSPISGHRSVSWYQQTPGQGLQFLFEYFSETQRNKGNFPGRFSGRQFSNSRSEMNVSTLELGDSALYLCASSSLAGGGNEQFFGPGTRLTVL.

This sequence joins TRBV7-6 and TRBJ2-3, with 7 nucleotides matching TRBD2. There are 17 residues in the CDR3. With 0 bases clipped from V and 4 bases from J, the junction kept 10 bases outside the gene matches. Germline lookup yields CDR1 SGHVS and CDR2 FNYEAQ. The CDR3 DNA reads as TGTGCCAGCAGCTTAGCGCTTCGGGAGGTGGGTCCAGATACGCAGTATTTT. Its protein is CASSLALREVGPDTQYF.

The rearrangement links TRBV27 to TRBJ1-4, with D perhaps matching TRBD1 (5 bases). Looked up from germline, CDR1 is MNHEY and CDR2 is SMNVEV (reference sequence). V lost 2 bases to trimming and J lost 5 bases, with 12 bases between them. The CDR3 runs 15 residues. The CDR3 coding sequence is TGTGCCAGCAGTTTAGCGGGACTTACCAATGAAAAACTGTTTTTT. Protein: CASSLAGLTNEKLFF.

About this clone itself: Other DNA sequences in the same sample also yield this CDR3. The CDR3 sequence: CASSVGTAQETQYF. In nucleotides, the CDR3 is TGTGCCAGCAGCGTAGGTACAGCCCAAGAGACCCAGTACTTC. The chain is built from TRBV9 and TRBJ2-5; D is unresolved. The germline V and J ends were trimmed by 0 bases and 1 base, with 7 bases remaining between them. Germline values: CDR1 SGDLS, CDR2 YYNGEE. This CDR3 contains 14 residues.

The gene calls are TRBV5-1 and TRBJ2-3, with D uncertain. The CDR3 totals 14 residues. Germline CDR1 reads SGHRS; CDR2 reads YFSETQ. Trimming took off 0 bases at V and 0 bases at J, with 5 bases between the two ends. As DNA, the CDR3 is TGCGCCAGCAGCTTGGAGATGAGCACAGATACGCAGTATTTT. It yields the protein CASSLEMSTDTQYF.

This clone was counted once. V usage is TRBV2 and J usage is TRBJ2-2; 7 nucleotides line up with TRBD2. CDR1 and CDR2 (germline): SNHLY, FYNNEI. The CDR3 contains 15 residues. V was pared by 4 bases and J by 4 bases, with 6 bases of the junction left unmatched. The chain's CDR3 is CASSVAGVFTGELFF. The DNA of the CDR3 is TGTGCCAGCAGTGTGGCGGGAGTATTCACCGGGGAGCTGTTTTTT. The full variable domain, in which reference TRBV2 and TRBJ2-2 provide the parts outside the CDR3, is EPEVTQTPSHQVTQMGQEVILRCVPISNHLYFYWYRQILGQKVEFLVSFYNNEISEKSEIFDDQFSVERPDGSNFTLKIRSTKLEDSAMYFCASSVAGVFTGELFFGEGSRLTVL.

The chain carries TRBV7-9 and TRBJ2-5, with 7 positions matching TRBD1. Germline CDR1 reads SEHNR; CDR2 reads FQNEAQ (reference sequence). With V trimmed by 5 bases and J by 1 base, 10 bases remained unmatched. The CDR3 sequence is 16 residues long. The CDR3 reads CASSLRPGQPQETQYF. For the CDR3, the DNA is TGTGCCAGCAGCCTAAGGCCGGGACAGCCCCAAGAGACCCAGTACTTC.

J is TRBJ1-4 and V is TRBV28, with TRBD1 matching over 9 bases. The CDR3 has 15 residues. J was trimmed by 5 bases and V by 4 bases; bases with no gene match: 5. Germline V gives CDR1 MDHEN, CDR2 SYDVKM. The CDR3 loop reads CASSSNRGHNEKLFF. For the CDR3, the DNA is TGTGCCAGCAGTTCCAACAGGGGGCACAATGAAAAACTGTTTTTT.

The chain is built from TRBV7-3 and TRBJ1-1; 7 positions agree with TRBD1. Germline CDR1 SGHTA, CDR2 FQGTGA. The CDR3 is 13 amino acids. With 4 bases clipped from V and 10 bases from J, the junction kept 9 bases outside the gene matches. The CDR3 DNA is TGTGCCAGCAGCTCGACAGGGCTGGGTGGAGCTTTCTTT. This codes for CASSSTGLGGAFF.

This clone was counted once. This sequence joins TRBV6-1 and TRBJ1-2; the D gene is possibly TRBD1 (5 bases). V lost 4 bases to trimming and J lost 8 bases, with 11 bases between them. The CDR3 has 12 amino acids. Germline V CDR1 and CDR2: MNHNS, SASEGT. The CDR3 protein is CASSAGSRGYTF. The DNA of the CDR3 is TGTGCCAGCAGTGCAGGGTCGCGGGGCTACACCTTC.

The chain joins TRBV6-6 to TRBJ1-4; tentatively, D is TRBD1 (6 bases). The V gene lost 2 bases and the J gene lost 0 bases, with 10 bases spanning the gap. The germline CDR1 and CDR2 sequences are MNHNY and SVGAGI (reference sequence). The CDR3 consists of 16 residues. The CDR3 loop reads CASSYNGQSTNEKLFF. The CDR3 DNA is TGTGCCAGCAGTTACAACGGACAGTCAACTAATGAAAAACTGTTTTTT.

The V call is TRBV5-1, the J call TRBJ2-5, with D perhaps assigned TRBD1 or TRBD2 (6 bases each). Trimming removed 0 bases from V and 5 bases from J, with 14 bases in between. CDR3 length equals 15 residues. Germline V gene data show CDR1 as SGHRS and CDR2 as YFSETQ. This chain's CDR3 is CASSLEGGGPETQYF. CDR3 coding DNA: TGCGCCAGCAGCTTGGAGGGGGGAGGCCCGGAGACCCAGTACTTC.

V usage is TRBV7-7 and J usage is TRBJ2-2; D might be TRBD2 (5 bases). The CDR3 has 15 amino acids. Trimming removed 5 bases at V and 4 bases at J, with 14 bases between. CDR1 and CDR2 (germline): SSHAT, FNYEAQ (reference sequence). The DNA for the CDR3 is TGTGCCAGCAGCCCCCAACTAGGTTTCACCGGGGAGCTGTTTTTT. The encoded protein is CASSPQLGFTGELFF.

V usage is TRBV6-1 and J usage is TRBJ2-3, with D perhaps matching TRBD1 or TRBD2 (5 bases each). Germline values: CDR1 MNHNS, CDR2 SASEGT. Trimming left V 6 bases short and J 4 bases short, with 11 bases between. The CDR3 has 13 amino acids. The DNA for the CDR3 is TGTGCCAGCAGGGGGACGGTGGCAGATACGCAGTATTTT. Translating it yields CASRGTVADTQYF.

In regard to this clone: Different DNA sequences within this sample yield the same CDR3. This chain connects TRBV20-1 to TRBJ2-7; no clear D gene. The ends were cut back, 5 bases at V and 2 bases at J, with 4 bases in the middle. Germline V gene sequence: CDR1 DFQATT, CDR2 SNEGSKA (reference sequence). The length of the CDR3 is 10 residues. The CDR3 here is CSAGPYEQYF. CDR3 nucleotides: TGCAGTGCTGGCCCCTACGAGCAGTACTTC.